This entry lists 10 T cell receptor beta chains sequenced from one sample in a study of OX40 agonist ivuxolimab in advanced cancers. Assay: immunoSEQ multiplex PCR; the TCRdb copy retains only in-frame clones and omits some. The sample holds about 77,000 clones, around 83% seen once. The sequencing here drew on CD4+ or CD8+ T cells sorted from blood, taken in a trial of the OX40 agonist ivuxolimab. All receptors come from an adult with an advanced solid tumor such as melanoma, head and neck, liver or kidney cancer.

The chain has TRBV5-8 and TRBJ2-7, with TRBD2 identical over 7 bases. Germline lookup yields CDR1 SGHTS and CDR2 YDEGEE. Trimming removed 4 bases from V and 0 bases from J; junction bases left unmatched: 7. The CDR3 extends over 15 amino acids. The CDR3 loop reads CASSGGDGYSYEQYF. CDR3 sequence (DNA): TGTGCCAGCAGCGGGGGGGACGGTTACTCCTACGAGCAGTACTTC. The full variable domain, its missing parts supplied by reference TRBV5-8 and TRBJ2-7, is EAGVTQSPTHLIKTRGQQATLRCSPISGHTSVYWYQQALGLGLQFLLWYDEGEERNRGNFPPRFSGRQFPNYSSELNVNALELEDSALYLCASSGGDGYSYEQYFGPGTRLTVT.

The chain uses TRBV19 and TRBJ2-1; D not certain. V dropped 6 bases and J dropped 6 bases, with 15 bases sitting between them. This CDR3 comprises 14 residues. In germline, CDR1 is LNHDA, CDR2 SQIVND (reference sequence). CDR3 nucleotides: TGTGCCAGTAGGAGAGGCGGCAGTATCAATGAGCAGTTCTTC. This translates into CASRRGGSINEQFF.

V gene TRBV14 combines with J gene TRBJ2-2; D gene ambiguous. Germline V gene lookup returns CDR1 SGHDN and CDR2 FVKESK. The germline V and J ends were trimmed by 4 bases and 5 bases, with 11 bases remaining between them. The CDR3 consists of 14 residues. The CDR3 nucleotides read TGTGCCAGCAGCCGACGGTGGGTGACCGGGGAGCTGTTTTTT. It is translated as CASSRRWVTGELFF.

Turning to this clone: The same CDR3 is also encoded by other DNA sequences in this sample. The V gene is TRBV7-2, the J gene TRBJ1-6; D may be TRBD1 (6 bases). The germline V gene encodes CDR1 SGHTA and CDR2 FQGNSA. The CDR3 loop spans 14 amino acids. Trimming cost V 3 bases and J 8 bases, with 11 bases left between them. CDR3 amino acids: CASSLGQGYSPLHF. The CDR3 nucleotides are TGTGCCAGCAGCTTGGGACAAGGATATTCACCCCTCCACTTT.

This clone has only a few counts. The chain links TRBV19 to TRBJ1-3; D unclear. The CDR3 length is 12 residues. Germline CDR1 LNHDA, CDR2 SQIVND (reference sequence). Trimming removed 3 bases at V and 4 bases at J, with 4 bases between. The CDR3 DNA follows: TGTGCCAGTAGTATTGAGGGAAACACCATATATTTT. Translating gives CASSIEGNTIYF. The whole variable domain, filled in from reference TRBV19 and TRBJ1-3, reads DGGITQSPKYLFRKEGQNVTLSCEQNLNHDAMYWYRQDPGQGLRLIYYSQIVNDFQKGDIAEGYSVSREKKESFPLTVTSAQKNPTAFYLCASSIEGNTIYFGEGSWLTVV.

This chain joins TRBV6-6 and TRBJ2-1; D is unclear. Between the trimmed V and J ends, which lost 0 bases and 7 bases, there was a span of 10 bases. The CDR3 is 14 residues long. CDR1 and CDR2 (germline): MNHNY, SVGAGI (reference sequence). CDR3 DNA: TGTGCCAGCAGTTACTCGCTCGCGCAAAATGAGCAGTTCTTC. Protein: CASSYSLAQNEQFF.

V usage is TRBV30 and J usage is TRBJ2-1; 7 nucleotides align to TRBD2. The CDR3 is 11 amino acids. Trimming at V came to 5 bases and at J to 5 bases, leaving 0 bases not matched to a gene. From germline, CDR1 is GTSNPN and CDR2 SVGIG (reference sequence). The CDR3 region has the DNA TGTGCCTGGGCGGGAGACAATGAGCAGTTCTTC. Protein: CAWAGDNEQFF.

V and J are TRBV5-1 and TRBJ2-5; D may be TRBD1 (7 bases). CDR3 size: 14 residues. Germline CDR1 is SGHRS and CDR2 is YFSETQ. V lost 7 bases and J 3 bases, leaving 16 bases between the germline ends. The CDR3 DNA follows: TGCGCCAGCGCGCGACAGGGAGGAGAAGAGACCCAGTACTTC. It is translated as CASARQGGEETQYF.

This clone was counted only a few times. This chain links TRBV9 with TRBJ1-3, with 7 bases identical to TRBD1. The junction had 14 bases not matched to a gene; V was cut back by 4 bases and J by 4 bases. Germline CDR1 reads SGDLS; CDR2 reads YYNGEE. The CDR3 has 17 residues. In nucleotides, the CDR3 is TGTGCCAGCAGCCCACAGGGGTCAGCGGCACTCGGAAACACCATATATTTT. Translated, it gives CASSPQGSAALGNTIYF.

The V and J genes are TRBV28 and TRBJ1-3; D possibly corresponds to TRBD1 (5 bases). The CDR3 length is 15 residues. Deletions cut 2 bases from V and 2 bases from J, with 10 bases between. Germline loops: CDR1 MDHEN, CDR2 SYDVKM. The CDR3 sequence: CASSLQGPPGNTIYF. CDR3 nucleotides: TGTGCCAGCAGTTTACAGGGTCCTCCTGGAAACACCATATATTTT.